These 10 T cell receptor beta chains share one sample of origin, sequenced in a study of blood T cell repertoires in COVID-19. The data were produced by immunoSEQ multiplex PCR, yet TCRdb's version contains in-frame clones alone and is incomplete. The sample consists of more than 150,000 clones, roughly nine tenths of them appearing once. Sequencing input: peripheral blood. These receptors were taken from a man aged 55 to 70 with acute or convalescent COVID-19.

The rearrangement links TRBV4-3 to TRBJ1-2; D ambiguous. Germline V CDR1 and CDR2: LGHNA, YSLEER. V gave up 0 bases and J gave up 4 bases, with 9 bases separating them. The CDR3 totals 14 residues. DNA of the CDR3: TGCGCCAGCAGCCAAGATATCCGGTCCTATGGCTACACCTTC. Translated, it gives CASSQDIRSYGYTF.

The J gene is TRBJ2-7, the V gene TRBV6-2 or TRBV6-3; 9 bases match TRBD1. Per the germline V gene, CDR1 is MNHEY and CDR2 is SVGEGT. The CDR3 is 15 amino acids. The V gene end was trimmed by 5 bases and the J gene end by 4 bases; junction bases not matched to a gene: 9. The DNA for the CDR3 is TGTGCCAGCAGTCTCCCAGGGACAGGGTCGTACGAGCAGTACTTC. It yields the protein CASSLPGTGSYEQYF.

DNA of the CDR3: TGTGCCTGGAGTTCAGGACAGGGTTCCTACGAGCAGTACTTC. Translation gives CAWSSGQGSYEQYF. The J gene is TRBJ2-7, the V gene TRBV30; 8 nucleotides agree with TRBD1. Germline assignment: CDR1 GTSNPN and CDR2 SVGIG (reference sequence). This CDR3 spans 14 amino acids. Trimming cost V 2 bases and J 1 base; bases outside gene matches: 4.

The V gene is TRBV27, the J gene TRBJ1-2; a possible D gene is TRBD1 (5 bases). The V end lost 3 bases, the J end lost 2 bases, and 7 bases lay between the germline ends. CDR3 length: 13 amino acids. Germline CDR1 is MNHEY and CDR2 is SMNVEV (reference sequence). The CDR3 here is CASSLTVNYGYTF. The DNA for the CDR3 is TGTGCCAGCAGTTTGACAGTAAACTATGGCTACACCTTC.

This clone was seen a single time. The chain recombines TRBV7-2 with TRBJ2-1; 12 bases line up with TRBD1. V dropped 1 base and J dropped 8; count of bases not matched to a gene: 6. Looked up from germline, CDR1 is SGHTA and CDR2 is FQGNSA. The CDR3 covers 16 residues. The CDR3: CASSLGRGQGAYEQFF. In DNA form, the CDR3 reads TGTGCCAGCAGCTTAGGTAGGGGACAGGGGGCCTATGAGCAGTTCTTC. The full variable domain, rest sourced from reference TRBV7-2 and TRBJ2-1, is GAGVSQSPSNKVTEKGKDVELRCDPISGHTALYWYRQSLGQGLEFLIYFQGNSAPDKSGLPSDRFSAERTGGSVSTLTIQRTQQEDSAVYLCASSLGRGQGAYEQFFGPGTRLTVL.

The genes are TRBV5-1 and TRBJ1-4, with TRBD1 matching over 10 bases. V trimming: 3 bases; J trimming: 5 bases; junction bases outside the gene matches: 1. CDR1 is SGHRS and CDR2 is YFSETQ in the germline V gene. The CDR3 has 14 residues. The CDR3 here is CASSWDRGNEKLFF. DNA of the CDR3: TGCGCCAGCAGCTGGGACAGGGGCAATGAAAAACTGTTTTTT.

The chain links TRBV6-5 to TRBJ1-4; 8 bases match TRBD1. There are 15 residues in the CDR3. CDR1 and CDR2 (germline): MNHEY, SVGAGI. V was clipped by 6 bases and J by 8 bases; unmatched bases: 11. This chain's CDR3 is CASSRRGLGGEKLFF. Here the CDR3 DNA reads TGTGCCAGCAGCCGCAGGGGGCTAGGAGGAGAAAAACTGTTTTTT.

This chain links TRBV27 with TRBJ1-1; D is uncertain. Germline V gene sequence: CDR1 MNHEY, CDR2 SMNVEV (reference sequence). V lost 0 bases and J 1 base, leaving 12 bases between the germline ends. This CDR3 is built from 16 residues. The CDR3 DNA reads TGTGCCAGCAGTTTATCTCGGCGGGCAGGGAACACTGAAGCTTTCTTT. Translating it yields CASSLSRRAGNTEAFF.

V is TRBV27 and J is TRBJ1-3; maybe TRBD1 (6 bases). The ends were cut back, 1 base at V and 0 bases at J, with 10 bases in the middle. The CDR3 loop spans 16 amino acids. Germline V CDR1 and CDR2: MNHEY, SMNVEV (reference sequence). The chain's CDR3 is CASSLYGGASGNTIYF. The CDR3 bases are TGTGCCAGCAGTTTATATGGGGGCGCCTCTGGAAACACCATATATTTT.

This chain connects TRBV19 to TRBJ1-1; D remains ambiguous. CDR3 length equals 13 residues. Trimming removed 3 bases from V and 3 bases from J, with 8 bases in between. Germline assignment: CDR1 LNHDA and CDR2 SQIVND (reference sequence). Here the CDR3 DNA reads TGTGCCAGTAGTATCGGTGTAGACACTGAAGCTTTCTTT. Protein product: CASSIGVDTEAFF.